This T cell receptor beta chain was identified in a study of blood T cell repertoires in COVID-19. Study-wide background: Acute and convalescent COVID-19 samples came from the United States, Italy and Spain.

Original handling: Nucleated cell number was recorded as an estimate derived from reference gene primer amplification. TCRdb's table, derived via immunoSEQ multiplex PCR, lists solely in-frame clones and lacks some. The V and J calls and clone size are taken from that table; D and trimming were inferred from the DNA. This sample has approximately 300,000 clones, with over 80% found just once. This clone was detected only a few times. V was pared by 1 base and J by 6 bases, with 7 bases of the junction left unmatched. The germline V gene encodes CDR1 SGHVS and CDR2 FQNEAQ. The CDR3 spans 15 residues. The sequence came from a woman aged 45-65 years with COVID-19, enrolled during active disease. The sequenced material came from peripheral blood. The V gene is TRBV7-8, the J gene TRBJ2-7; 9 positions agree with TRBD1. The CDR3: CASSLGGTGSGEQYF. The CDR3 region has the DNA TGTGCCAGCAGCTTAGGTGGGACAGGGTCTGGCGAGCAGTACTTC.